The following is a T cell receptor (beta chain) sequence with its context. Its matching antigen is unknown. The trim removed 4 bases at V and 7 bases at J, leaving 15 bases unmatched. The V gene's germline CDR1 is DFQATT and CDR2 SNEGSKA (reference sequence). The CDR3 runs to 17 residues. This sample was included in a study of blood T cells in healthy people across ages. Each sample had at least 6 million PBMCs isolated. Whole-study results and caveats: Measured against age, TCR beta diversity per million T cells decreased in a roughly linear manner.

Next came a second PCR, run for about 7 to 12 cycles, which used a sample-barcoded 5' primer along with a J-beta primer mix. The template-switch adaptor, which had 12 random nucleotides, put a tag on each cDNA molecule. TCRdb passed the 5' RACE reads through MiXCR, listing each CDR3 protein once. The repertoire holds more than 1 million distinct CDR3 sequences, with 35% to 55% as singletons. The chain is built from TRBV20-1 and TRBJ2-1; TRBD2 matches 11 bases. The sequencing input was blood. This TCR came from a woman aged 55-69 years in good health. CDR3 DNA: TGCAGTGCTACCCCCTTTAGCGGGAGGGCCCCACGGAATGAGCAGTTCTTC. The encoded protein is CSATPFSGRAPRNEQFF.